Below, 18 T cell receptor beta chains from the same sample are listed, as sequenced in a study of blood T cells in healthy people across ages. The use of a sample-barcoded 5' primer and a J-beta primer mix characterized a second PCR of roughly 7 to 11 cycles. TCRdb re-analysed the 5' RACE reads in MiXCR, keeping a single row per CDR3 protein. The sample lists 1,500,000 or so distinct CDR3 sequences; 59% were seen once. Sequenced: blood. These receptors came from a man aged 18 to 30 in good health.

About this clonotype: A much larger clone differs from this one at a single base, so this may be a read error. The chain combines TRBV27 with TRBJ2-7; D is unresolved. This CDR3 region has 12 residues. The V end lost 9 bases, the J end lost 0 bases, and 9 bases lay between the germline ends. Per the germline V gene, CDR1 is MNHEY and CDR2 is SMNVEV (reference sequence). For the CDR3, the DNA is TGTGCCAGTGTTTCAAGCTCCTACGAGCAGTACTTC. This codes for CASVSSSYEQYF.

The genes are TRBV28 and TRBJ2-3; D possibly matches TRBD1 or TRBD2 (5 bases each). V was clipped by 4 bases and J by 0 bases, with 14 bases between them. This CDR3 has 16 residues. Per the germline V gene, CDR1 is MDHEN and CDR2 is SYDVKM. The CDR3 DNA reads as TGTGCCAGCAGTTCCCAGTGGGGGACCAGCACAGATACGCAGTATTTT. Its translation: CASSSQWGTSTDTQYF.

Concerning this clonotype itself: A much larger clone differs by one base, so this may be a read error. This chain uses TRBV4-3 with TRBJ2-4; 11 nucleotides match TRBD1. The germline V gene encodes CDR1 LGHNA and CDR2 YSLEER. The CDR3 has 19 amino acids. The CDR3 loop reads CANSQSVPGQGGIGNIQYF. The CDR3 nucleotides read TGCGCCAACAGCCAATCAGTCCCGGGACAGGGGGGGATAGGAAACATTCAGTACTTC.

This sequence joins TRBV2 and TRBJ2-7; D is perhaps TRBD2 (5 bases). The closer fit of TRBJ2-5 to the DNA end suggests the J call may be wrong. Germline CDR1 SNHLY, CDR2 FYNNEI. The CDR3 contains 15 residues. The CDR3 coding sequence is TGTGCCAGCAGTGTCATTAAGAGGGCCGAGAAGACCCAGTACTTC. It specifies CASSVIKRAEKTQYF.

V gene TRBV7-6 combines with J gene TRBJ2-7; TRBD2 might be the D (5 bases). Germline V lookup: CDR1 SGHVS, CDR2 FNYEAQ. Trimming took off 6 bases at V and 0 bases at J, with 9 bases between the two ends. The CDR3 spans 13 residues. The CDR3 protein is CASSFGDSYEQYF. CDR3 DNA sequence: TGTGCCAGCAGTTTCGGGGACTCCTACGAGCAGTACTTC.

This chain uses TRBV13 with TRBJ2-1, with D unclear. V lost 2 bases and J lost 6, with 14 bases in between. The CDR3 spans 15 residues. Germline V lookup: CDR1 PRHDT, CDR2 FYEKMQ (reference sequence). The CDR3 nucleotides are TGTGCCAGCAGCTTAAACGGGTACTCGACCAATGAGCAGTTCTTC. Translated, it gives CASSLNGYSTNEQFF.

V gene TRBV10-3 combines with J gene TRBJ1-2, with D uncertain. The CDR3 runs 13 residues. Germline lookup yields CDR1 ENHRY and CDR2 SYGVKD. The V gene lost 7 bases and the J gene lost 3 bases, with 12 bases spanning the gap. CDR3 residues: CAITGGGHYGYTF. The CDR3 bases are TGTGCCATCACTGGTGGCGGGCACTATGGCTACACCTTC.

This CDR3 is CSASRLAGLAEQFF. CDR3 coding DNA: TGCAGTGCTTCCCGACTAGCGGGATTGGCTGAGCAGTTCTTC. The chain uses TRBV20-1 and TRBJ2-1; the match to TRBD2 covers 11 bases. CDR1 DFQATT and CDR2 SNEGSKA come from the germline V gene (reference sequence). Trimming took 5 bases from V and 9 from J; bases not matched to a gene: 9. The CDR3 loop spans 14 amino acids.

This sequence joins TRBV5-1 and TRBJ1-1; 10 positions match TRBD1. The V gene end was trimmed by 4 bases and the J gene end by 4 bases; junction bases not matched to a gene: 13. The CDR3 spans 17 residues. Germline V gene lookup returns CDR1 SGHRS and CDR2 YFSETQ. CDR3 nucleotides: TGCGCCAGCAGCCAACCCGGGACAGGGGACAGGAGCACTGAAGCTTTCTTT. It specifies CASSQPGTGDRSTEAFF.

The V and J genes are TRBV9 and TRBJ2-1; tentative D call: TRBD1 (6 bases). Between the trimmed V and J ends, which lost 0 bases and 2 bases, there was a span of 9 bases. CDR3 size: 15 residues. Germline-derived CDR1 and CDR2 are SGDLS and YYNGEE. CDR3 sequence (DNA): TGTGCCAGCAGCGTAGAGGGACACCCCTACAATGAGCAGTTCTTC. It translates to CASSVEGHPYNEQFF.

The V gene is TRBV10-2, the J gene TRBJ2-7; 9 bases are a match to TRBD2. J lost 5 bases, V lost 7 bases, and 9 bases had no gene match. The length of the CDR3 is 14 residues. The germline CDR1 and CDR2 sequences are WSHSY and SAAADI. The CDR3 DNA is TGCGCCAGCAACGCGGGGGGGGGTACCCACGAGCAGTACTTC. Translating it yields CASNAGGGTHEQYF.

The chain uses TRBV6-2 or TRBV6-3 and TRBJ2-1; D uncertain. The germline CDR1 and CDR2 sequences are MNHEY and SVGEGT. The V end lost 7 bases, the J end lost 5 bases, and 12 bases lay between the germline ends. CDR3 size: 13 residues. The CDR3 coding sequence is TGTGCCAGCACCTTCGTTAACAACAATGAGCAGTTCTTC. This translates into CASTFVNNNEQFF.

The rearrangement uses TRBV29-1 and TRBJ2-2, with TRBD1 as a possible D gene (6 bases). CDR3 length equals 11 residues. The V and J ends lost 6 bases and 7 bases respectively, with 9 bases between them. Germline V gives CDR1 SQVTM, CDR2 ANQGSEA. CDR3 nucleotide sequence: TGCAGCGTGGGGGACATCGGGGAGCTGTTTTTT. This sequence encodes CSVGDIGELFF.

This CDR3 reads CASSMGTADSYEQYF. The CDR3 DNA is TGTGCCAGTAGTATGGGGACAGCAGACTCCTACGAGCAGTACTTC. The chain is built from TRBV19 and TRBJ2-7, with 7 bases matching TRBD1. Trimming cost V 3 bases and J 0 bases; bases outside gene matches: 5. The CDR3 is made up of 15 amino acids. CDR1 is LNHDA and CDR2 is SQIVND in the germline V gene (reference sequence).

The rearrangement uses TRBV12-3 or TRBV12-4 and TRBJ2-4; D possibly uses TRBD1 or TRBD2 (5 bases each). The end of the DNA is better explained by TRBJ2-7, so the J call may be wrong. This CDR3 region has 14 residues. CDR3 sequence (DNA): TGTGCCAGCAGTTTCGGGGACCAACTCTACGAGCAGTACTTC. Translation gives CASSFGDQLYEQYF.

This clonotype was counted only a few times. The CDR3: CASSQSSFLGADTQYF. The DNA of the CDR3 is TGTGCCAGCAGCCAGTCTAGCTTTCTCGGCGCAGATACGCAGTATTTT. The chain links TRBV25-1 to TRBJ2-3, with D maybe TRBD2 (5 bases). The CDR3 has 16 residues. Trimming shortened V by 6 bases and J by 4 bases, and 20 bases separated the two germline ends. Germline V CDR1 and CDR2: MGHDK, SYGVNS.

J is TRBJ2-1 and V is TRBV6-1, with D unresolved. The germline gives CDR1 MNHNS, CDR2 SASEGT. Deletions cut 0 bases from V and 3 bases from J, with 6 bases between. This CDR3 has 14 amino acids. The CDR3: CASSEAPSYNEQFF. The CDR3 nucleotides read TGTGCCAGCAGTGAAGCCCCTAGCTACAATGAGCAGTTCTTC.

The genes are TRBV7-9 and TRBJ1-4; 9 nucleotides line up with TRBD1. This CDR3 is built from 16 residues. From germline, CDR1 is SEHNR and CDR2 FQNEAQ (reference sequence). The ends lost 2 bases at V and 7 bases at J; junction bases unmatched: 8. The CDR3 is CASSLRRDREGEKLFF. The CDR3 region has the DNA TGTGCCAGCAGCTTACGCCGGGACAGGGAAGGTGAAAAACTGTTTTTT.